Each of the 22 T cell receptor beta chains below was sequenced from the same sample in a study of T cell responses to AZD1222 COVID-19 vaccine. Sequencing was performed with immunoSEQ multiplex PCR; in TCRdb, only in-frame clones are kept and a portion is missing. The table includes around 120,000 clones, about 90% detected once. This specimen consisted of peripheral blood, obtained 28 days after the second AZD1222 dose. Source of these receptors: an adult who received the AZD1222 COVID-19 vaccine.

The chain joins TRBV7-6 to TRBJ1-3, with a possible D match to TRBD1 (5 bases). Trimming left V 5 bases short and J 7 bases short, with 21 bases between. Germline assignment: CDR1 SGHVS and CDR2 FNYEAQ. The CDR3 length is 16 residues. CDR3 residues: CASSRASAGNLNTIYF. CDR3 bases: TGTGCCAGCAGCCGGGCCTCGGCAGGGAATCTGAACACCATATATTTT.

The chain recombines TRBV19 with TRBJ1-6; perhaps TRBD1 as D (5 bases). Between the trimmed V and J ends, which lost 3 bases and 2 bases, there was a span of 8 bases. Germline CDR1 LNHDA, CDR2 SQIVND (reference sequence). CDR3 length equals 15 residues. The CDR3 spells CASSIRQTYNSPLHF. The CDR3 coding sequence is TGTGCCAGTAGTATCCGACAGACCTATAATTCACCCCTCCACTTT.

This chain connects TRBV9 to TRBJ1-6, with a tentative D call TRBD1 (5 bases). V lost 6 bases to trimming and J lost 8 bases, with 15 bases between them. Per germline, CDR1 SGDLS and CDR2 YYNGEE. The CDR3 has 14 amino acids. CDR3 sequence: CASTPQGIDSPLHF. The CDR3 bases are TGTGCCAGCACCCCGCAGGGTATTGATTCACCCCTCCACTTT.

The chain carries TRBV20-1 and TRBJ2-7, with 7 bases that match TRBD2. The CDR3 has 11 amino acids. Germline V CDR1 and CDR2: DFQATT, SNEGSKA (reference sequence). V dropped 5 bases and J dropped 7; count of bases not matched to a gene: 5. The CDR3 sequence: CSARRGWEQYF. The CDR3 DNA sequence: TGCAGTGCTCGGCGGGGGTGGGAGCAGTACTTC.

The chain joins TRBV5-6 to TRBJ2-1, with 12 bases lining up with TRBD2. The junction had 8 bases not matched to a gene; V was cut back by 0 bases and J by 4 bases. This CDR3 spans 18 amino acids. CDR1 and CDR2 (germline): SGHDT, YYEEEE. The DNA for the CDR3 is TGTGCCAGCAGCTTGGTGACTAGCGGGAGAGTCCGATACAATGAGCAGTTCTTC. Translating gives CASSLVTSGRVRYNEQFF.

The gene calls are TRBV18 and TRBJ2-2, with D possibly matching TRBD1 (5 bases). The V and J ends lost 8 bases and 0 bases respectively, with 16 bases between them. CDR1 KGHSH and CDR2 LQKENI come from the germline V gene. This CDR3 comprises 16 residues. DNA of the CDR3: TGTGCCAGCCCTACCTCGGGCAGGGCGAACACCGGGGAGCTGTTTTTT. Translation: CASPTSGRANTGELFF.

This rearrangement joins TRBV2 to TRBJ1-1; TRBD1 might be the D (5 bases). Per germline, CDR1 SNHLY and CDR2 FYNNEI. The CDR3 length is 12 residues. Trimming stripped 8 bases from V and 1 base from J, with 8 bases between. CDR3 in amino acids: CASRRGNTEAFF. The DNA for the CDR3 is TGTGCCAGCCGGAGGGGGAACACTGAAGCTTTCTTT.

The rearrangement joins TRBV11-3 to TRBJ2-3, with TRBD2 as a possible D gene (6 bases). Germline values: CDR1 SGHNT, CDR2 YENEEA. The CDR3 has 19 residues. Trimming shortened V by 4 bases and J by 4 bases, and 27 bases separated the two germline ends. The CDR3 reads CASSSPTSLTRMGADTQYF. The CDR3 nucleotides read TGTGCCAGCAGCTCACCCACTAGCCTGACGCGTATGGGCGCAGATACGCAGTATTTT. The whole variable domain, remainder taken from reference TRBV11-3 and TRBJ2-3, is EAGVVQSPRYKIIEKKQPVAFWCNPISGHNTLYWYLQNLGQGPELLIRYENEEAVDDSQLPKDRFSAERLKGVDSTLKIQPAELGDSAVYLCASSSPTSLTRMGADTQYFGPGTRLTVL.

The V call is TRBV19, the J call TRBJ1-1, with a tentative D call TRBD1 (5 bases). The CDR3 is 15 amino acids. Trimming pared 3 bases from V and 1 base from J, leaving 12 bases between. Germline V CDR1 and CDR2: LNHDA, SQIVND (reference sequence). The CDR3 coding sequence is TGTGCCAGTAGTATTGGACAAGTAAGGAACACTGAAGCTTTCTTT. Encoded protein: CASSIGQVRNTEAFF.

The rearrangement joins TRBV12-3 or TRBV12-4 to TRBJ2-5, with D possibly being TRBD2 (5 bases). The CDR3 totals 11 residues. V lost 7 bases and J lost 7, with 10 bases in between. CDR3 sequence reads: CASTGFGTQYF. The CDR3 nucleotides are TGTGCCAGCACGGGATTCGGGACCCAGTACTTC.

V is TRBV11-1 and J is TRBJ2-7; 9 bases fit TRBD2. V lost 4 bases, J lost 2 bases, and 3 bases stayed unmatched. Germline lookup yields CDR1 SGHAT and CDR2 FQDESV (reference sequence). The CDR3 is 14 amino acids. DNA of the CDR3: TGTGCCAGCAGCTCGACTAGCGGAACCTACGAGCAGTACTTC. Its translation: CASSSTSGTYEQYF.

This clone was observed a single time. The chain joins TRBV28 to TRBJ1-1; 9 positions agree with TRBD1. CDR3 length equals 16 residues. Trimming at V came to 4 bases and at J to 6 bases, leaving 12 bases not matched to a gene. CDR1 is MDHEN and CDR2 is SYDVKM in the germline V gene. The CDR3 sequence is CASSSGPPGQGAEAFF. CDR3 bases: TGTGCCAGCAGTTCGGGGCCCCCGGGACAGGGCGCTGAAGCTTTCTTT.

In this sample, this clone turned up once. The J gene is TRBJ2-5, the V gene TRBV11-2; D is ambiguous. The germline V gene encodes CDR1 SGHAT and CDR2 FQNNGV. The CDR3 has 11 amino acids. V gave up 8 bases and J gave up 5 bases, with 9 bases separating them. The CDR3 spells CASLATETQYF. The CDR3 DNA reads as TGTGCCAGCTTAGCTACTGAGACCCAGTACTTC.

This clone was observed a few times. The chain uses TRBV6-5 and TRBJ1-6; D might be TRBD1 (6 bases). Deletions cut 6 bases from V and 0 bases from J, with 12 bases between. This CDR3 region has 16 residues. Germline loops: CDR1 MNHEY, CDR2 SVGAGI. CDR3 region: CASRYGQSSYNSPLHF. DNA for the CDR3: TGTGCCAGCAGATACGGACAGAGCTCCTATAATTCACCCCTCCACTTT.

V usage is TRBV6-5 and J usage is TRBJ1-2, with a possible D match to TRBD1 (6 bases). CDR1 and CDR2 (germline): MNHEY, SVGAGI. The V end lost 7 bases, the J end lost 3 bases, and 15 bases lay between the germline ends. The CDR3 has 14 residues. This CDR3 reads CASTPRPGDYGYTF. The CDR3 nucleotides are TGTGCCAGCACCCCACGGCCAGGGGACTATGGCTACACCTTC.

This chain uses TRBV18 with TRBJ1-1; D gene uncertain. This CDR3 contains 14 residues. Germline CDR1 and CDR2: KGHSH and LQKENI. The V gene lost 5 bases and the J gene lost 0 bases, with 10 bases spanning the gap. CDR3 amino acids: CASSAAAMNTEAFF. CDR3 coding DNA: TGTGCCAGCTCAGCGGCGGCAATGAACACTGAAGCTTTCTTT. Full variable domain (rest looked up from reference TRBV18 and TRBJ1-1): NAGVMQNPRHLVRRRGQEARLRCSPMKGHSHVYWYRQLPEEGLKFMVYLQKENIIDESGMPKERFSAEFPKEGPSILRIQQVVRGDSAAYFCASSAAAMNTEAFFGQGTRLTVV.

The rearrangement uses TRBV3-1 (or the pseudogene TRBV3-2) and TRBJ1-2; no clear D gene. The CDR3 extends over 12 amino acids. The V end lost 1 base, the J end lost 8 bases, and 8 bases lay between the germline ends. Germline CDR1 is LGHDT and CDR2 is YNNKEL (reference sequence). CDR3 nucleotide sequence: TGTGCCAGCAGCCAAGGCCCCGGAGGCTACACCTTC. Its protein is CASSQGPGGYTF.

The chain is built from TRBV9 and TRBJ2-2; maybe TRBD1 (5 bases). The germline V and J ends were trimmed by 0 bases and 7 bases, with 10 bases remaining between them. The CDR3 length is 14 residues. From germline, CDR1 is SGDLS and CDR2 YYNGEE. The CDR3 loop reads CASSVDKGFGELFF. In DNA form, the CDR3 reads TGTGCCAGCAGCGTAGATAAGGGGTTCGGGGAGCTGTTTTTT.

This chain uses TRBV28 with TRBJ2-7, with TRBD2 matching over 9 bases. The junction had 5 bases not matched to a gene; V was cut back by 5 bases and J by 0 bases. Germline CDR1 reads MDHEN; CDR2 reads SYDVKM. The CDR3 extends over 15 amino acids. The CDR3, as DNA: TGTGCCAGCAGTAGCGGGAGGCGGAGCTCCTACGAGCAGTACTTC. Its protein is CASSSGRRSSYEQYF.

The chain joins TRBV19 to TRBJ1-2; D not certain. V was pared by 1 base and J by 4 bases, with 16 bases between. CDR1 is LNHDA and CDR2 is SQIVND in the germline V gene (reference sequence). The CDR3 extends over 16 amino acids. CDR3 region: CASSIAGDPTFYGYTF. The CDR3 nucleotides are TGTGCCAGTAGTATAGCTGGGGATCCCACTTTCTATGGCTACACCTTC.

This clone has only one observation. This sequence joins TRBV3-1 (or the pseudogene TRBV3-2) and TRBJ2-3; TRBD2 matches at 10 bases. V dropped 7 bases and J dropped 0; count of bases not matched to a gene: 4. Germline V gene data show CDR1 as LGHDT and CDR2 as YNNKEL (reference sequence). The CDR3 length is 15 residues. For the CDR3, the DNA is TGTGCCAGCACCCTGACTAGCGGGAGCACAGATACGCAGTATTTT. Its translation: CASTLTSGSTDTQYF.

The rearrangement links TRBV6-5 to TRBJ2-1, with D maybe TRBD2 (6 bases). The ends were cut back, 0 bases at V and 7 bases at J, with 13 bases in the middle. CDR3 size: 15 residues. In germline, CDR1 is MNHEY, CDR2 SVGAGI. CDR3 sequence (DNA): TGTGCCAGCAGTTACTCGATATCGGGGAGGAATGAGCAGTTCTTC. Protein sequence: CASSYSISGRNEQFF.